The clone carrying this TCR beta chain was seen repeatedly, ten times or more. What it binds is not known. The sample belongs to a study of T-cell reconstitution after alpha-beta-depleted transplantation in children. It was with unique molecular identifiers that the TCRbeta library was prepared. TCRdb reprocessed the PCR reads via MiXCR and lists one record per CDR3 protein. The table shows approximately 31,000 distinct CDR3 sequences, with roughly 6.7% occurring only once. Study results and limitations: Several hundred expanded graft clones reportedly supplied alpha-beta T cells about two months after transplant.

The V end was cut by 5 bases, the J end by 2 bases, with 13 bases between. The CDR3 has 14 residues. Germline V CDR1 and CDR2: LGHNA, YNFKEQ. The specimen comprised peripheral blood, sampled 60 days after TCRalphabeta/CD19-depleted stem cell transplant. The gene calls are TRBV4-2 and TRBJ2-7; D perhaps matches TRBD1 (6 bases). This sequence originates from a child under two years old who had a stem cell transplant for acute myeloid leukemia, so the T cells may come from the graft donor. CDR3 residues: CASSKWDTPYEQYF. Here the CDR3 DNA reads TGTGCCAGCAGCAAATGGGACACCCCCTACGAGCAGTACTTC.